One and the same sample provided the 10 T cell receptor beta chains below, sequenced in a study of blood T cell repertoires in COVID-19. Only in-frame clones appear in the TCRdb table, and some are missing; sequencing was by immunoSEQ multiplex PCR. The sample comprises about 83,000 clones, around 90% of which are singletons, and under 8.5% rests with the top ten. The sequencing input was peripheral blood. The receptors shown here come from an elderly man with active or convalescent COVID-19.

The chain joins TRBV18 to TRBJ1-2; D perhaps matches TRBD1 (6 bases). Trimming removed 0 bases at V and 7 bases at J, with 15 bases between. Germline CDR1 reads KGHSH; CDR2 reads LQKENI. The length of the CDR3 is 15 residues. The CDR3 protein is CASSPPDSGWSGYTF. Written as DNA, the CDR3 is TGTGCCAGCTCACCACCGGACAGTGGGTGGAGTGGCTACACCTTC.

The gene calls are TRBV30 and TRBJ2-5, with 9 bases identical to TRBD1. The V gene's germline CDR1 is GTSNPN and CDR2 SVGIG (reference sequence). The CDR3 runs to 14 residues. The J segment lost 1 base and the V segment lost 2 bases, leaving 2 bases of the junction unmatched. In nucleotides, the CDR3 is TGTGCCTGGAGTAAGACAGGGGGCCAAGAGACCCAGTACTTC. It translates to CAWSKTGGQETQYF.

V and J are TRBV7-9 and TRBJ1-5, with TRBD1 identical over 10 bases. After removal of 5 bases from V and 1 base from J, the junction contained 5 bases not matched to a gene. This CDR3 has 16 amino acids. Germline CDR1 reads SEHNR; CDR2 reads FQNEAQ (reference sequence). The CDR3 DNA reads TGTGCCAGCAGCGCGACAGGGGGCGTAAGCAATCAGCCCCAGCATTTT. Translating gives CASSATGGVSNQPQHF.

This chain joins TRBV5-1 and TRBJ1-1, with a possible D match to TRBD1 (5 bases). Trimming left V 6 bases short and J 0 bases short, with 15 bases between. In germline, CDR1 is SGHRS, CDR2 YFSETQ. The CDR3 totals 15 residues. CDR3 DNA: TGCGCCAGCACCCTGGGTCCGGGGGTGAACACTGAAGCTTTCTTT. This translates into CASTLGPGVNTEAFF.

The chain has TRBV15 and TRBJ1-1, with 10 bases aligning to TRBD1. Trimming took 3 bases from V and 7 from J; bases not matched to a gene: 8. In germline, CDR1 is LNHNV, CDR2 YYDKDF (reference sequence). There are 15 residues in the CDR3. The CDR3 coding sequence is TGTGCCACCAGCAGTCCGGGACAGGGGTCCTTTGAAGCTTTCTTT. Translation: CATSSPGQGSFEAFF.

The chain employs TRBV30 and TRBJ1-5; TRBD1 aligns across 7 bases. The CDR3 has 14 amino acids. Germline CDR1 and CDR2: GTSNPN and SVGIG (reference sequence). After removal of 5 bases from V and 0 bases from J, the junction contained 4 bases not matched to a gene. CDR3 nucleotide sequence: TGTGCCTGGGACGGACAGGTTAGCAATCAGCCCCAGCATTTT. Encoded protein: CAWDGQVSNQPQHF.

By share, this clone counts as medium-sized (0.01 to 0.1%). The chain carries TRBV5-1 and TRBJ2-6; the D gene is possibly TRBD1 (5 bases). The CDR3 covers 16 residues. CDR1 SGHRS and CDR2 YFSETQ come from the germline V gene. Deletions cut 5 bases from V and 1 base from J, with 13 bases between. The CDR3 is CASSETAISGANVLTF. CDR3 in DNA: TGCGCCAGCAGTGAGACAGCTATATCTGGGGCCAACGTCCTGACTTTC.

The chain links TRBV30 to TRBJ1-1; D is uncertain. This CDR3 has 10 amino acids. CDR1 and CDR2 from the germline V gene are GTSNPN and SVGIG (reference sequence). The V gene lost 3 bases and the J gene lost 11 bases, with 10 bases spanning the gap. This CDR3 reads CAWRISRAFF. The CDR3 nucleotides read TGTGCCTGGAGAATATCCCGGGCTTTCTTT.

The chain recombines TRBV10-2 with TRBJ2-3, with D possibly TRBD1 on 5 matching bases. V lost 6 bases to trimming and J lost 0 bases, with 7 bases between them. CDR3 length: 13 residues. The germline CDR1 and CDR2 sequences are WSHSY and SAAADI. The CDR3 DNA sequence: TGCGCCAGCAGAGGACAAAGCACAGATACGCAGTATTTT. Amino acids: CASRGQSTDTQYF.

The chain couples TRBV19 to TRBJ1-4; TRBD1 might be the D (6 bases). Germline values: CDR1 LNHDA, CDR2 SQIVND (reference sequence). This CDR3 has 12 residues. V lost 4 bases and J 13 bases, leaving 13 bases between the germline ends. The CDR3 spells CASSKKGQPLFF. The CDR3 region has the DNA TGTGCCAGTAGTAAAAAGGGACAACCACTGTTTTTT. The full variable domain, with the rest looked up from reference TRBV19 and TRBJ1-4, is DGGITQSPKYLFRKEGQNVTLSCEQNLNHDAMYWYRQDPGQGLRLIYYSQIVNDFQKGDIAEGYSVSREKKESFPLTVTSAQKNPTAFYLCASSKKGQPLFFGSGTQLSVL.